The clone carrying this T cell receptor (beta chain) came up once. CDR1 is SNHLY and CDR2 is FYNNEI in the germline V gene. With 4 bases removed from V and 5 bases from J, the gap between germline ends came to 11 bases. CDR3 length: 13 residues. Each subset's genomic DNA was split evenly across several immunoSEQ plates. The unsorted PBMC replicate PCRs were performed with 300 to 350 ng DNA, around 29,000 T cell genomes. Unsorted PBMCs provided DNA that was sequenced on ten immunoSEQ deep assay plates. The method was immunoSEQ multiplex PCR; TCRdb's version includes in-frame clones alone and lacks a portion of them. Among about half a million clones, over 70% were seen once, and the ten largest hold about an eighth. This entry is derived from a study of shared clonotypes between healthy human individuals.

The sample was PBMCs. The receptor's source is a woman aged 40 to 55 in good health. Some clones in this sample may be carry-over from other donors' samples. V usage is TRBV2 and J usage is TRBJ2-5, with no clear D. CDR3 DNA sequence: TGTGCCAGCAGTGGTTACTCCCGCGAGACCCAGTACTTC. Protein product: CASSGYSRETQYF. Complete variable domain (other parts from reference TRBV2 and TRBJ2-5): EPEVTQTPSHQVTQMGQEVILRCVPISNHLYFYWYRQILGQKVEFLVSFYNNEISEKSEIFDDQFSVERPDGSNFTLKIRSTKLEDSAMYFCASSGYSRETQYFGPGTRLLVL.